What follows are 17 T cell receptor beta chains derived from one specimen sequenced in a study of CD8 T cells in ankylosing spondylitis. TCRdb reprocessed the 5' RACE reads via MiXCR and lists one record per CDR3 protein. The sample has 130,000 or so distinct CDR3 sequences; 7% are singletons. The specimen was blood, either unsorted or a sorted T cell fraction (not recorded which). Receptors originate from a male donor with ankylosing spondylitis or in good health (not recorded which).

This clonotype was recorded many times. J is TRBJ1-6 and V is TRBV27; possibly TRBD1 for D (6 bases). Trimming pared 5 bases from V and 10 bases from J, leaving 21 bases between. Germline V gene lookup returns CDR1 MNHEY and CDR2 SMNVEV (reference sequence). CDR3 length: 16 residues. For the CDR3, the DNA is TGTGCCAGCAGTCCAACCCCCGGGACACCGGGGTCACCCCTCCACTTT. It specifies CASSPTPGTPGSPLHF.

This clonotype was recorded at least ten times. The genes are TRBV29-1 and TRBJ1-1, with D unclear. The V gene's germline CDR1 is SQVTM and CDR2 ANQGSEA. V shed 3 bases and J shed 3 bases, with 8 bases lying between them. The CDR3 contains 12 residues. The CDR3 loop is CSVDPRDTEAFF. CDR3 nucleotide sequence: TGCAGCGTTGACCCCCGAGACACTGAAGCTTTCTTT.

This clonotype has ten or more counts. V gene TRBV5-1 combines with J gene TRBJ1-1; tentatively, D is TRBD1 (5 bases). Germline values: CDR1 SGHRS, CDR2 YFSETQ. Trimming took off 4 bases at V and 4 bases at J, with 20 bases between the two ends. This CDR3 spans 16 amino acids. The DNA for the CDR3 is TGCGCCAGCAGCACCCAGGGCGGGGCGGTTAGCACTGAAGCTTTCTTT. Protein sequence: CASSTQGGAVSTEAFF. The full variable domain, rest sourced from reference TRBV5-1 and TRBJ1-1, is KAGVTQTPRYLIKTRGQQVTLSCSPISGHRSVSWYQQTPGQGLQFLFEYFSETQRNKGNFPGRFSGRQFSNSRSEMNVSTLELGDSALYLCASSTQGGAVSTEAFFGQGTRLTVV.

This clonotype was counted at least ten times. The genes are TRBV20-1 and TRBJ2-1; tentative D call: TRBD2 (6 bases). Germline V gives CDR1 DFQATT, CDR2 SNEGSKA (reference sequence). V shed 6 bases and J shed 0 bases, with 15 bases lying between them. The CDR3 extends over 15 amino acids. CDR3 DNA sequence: TGCAGTGCCCCTCTTCACGGGAGCTCCTACAATGAGCAGTTCTTC. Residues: CSAPLHGSSYNEQFF.

The CDR3 region is CSAREAAGETQYF. For the CDR3, the DNA is TGCAGTGCTAGAGAGGCGGCGGGGGAGACCCAGTACTTC. The gene calls are TRBV20-1 and TRBJ2-5, with D possibly TRBD2 on 6 matching bases. CDR3 length: 13 amino acids. Germline V gene lookup returns CDR1 DFQATT and CDR2 SNEGSKA (reference sequence). V was cut by 0 bases and J by 5 bases, with 10 bases left in between.

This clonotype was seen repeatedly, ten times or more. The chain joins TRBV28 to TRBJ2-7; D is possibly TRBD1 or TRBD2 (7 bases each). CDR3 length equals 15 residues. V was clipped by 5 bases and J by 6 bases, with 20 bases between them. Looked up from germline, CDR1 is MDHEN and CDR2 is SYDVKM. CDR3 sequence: CASSPPGGVRPEQYF. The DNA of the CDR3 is TGTGCCAGCAGTCCACCAGGGGGGGTACGTCCCGAGCAGTACTTC.

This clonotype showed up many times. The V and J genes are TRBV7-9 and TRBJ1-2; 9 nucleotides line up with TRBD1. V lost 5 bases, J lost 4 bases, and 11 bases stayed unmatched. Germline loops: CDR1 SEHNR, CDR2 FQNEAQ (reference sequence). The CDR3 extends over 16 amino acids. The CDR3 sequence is CASSLGQGIVGYGYTF. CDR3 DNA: TGTGCCAGCAGCCTCGGACAGGGGATTGTCGGCTATGGCTACACCTTC.

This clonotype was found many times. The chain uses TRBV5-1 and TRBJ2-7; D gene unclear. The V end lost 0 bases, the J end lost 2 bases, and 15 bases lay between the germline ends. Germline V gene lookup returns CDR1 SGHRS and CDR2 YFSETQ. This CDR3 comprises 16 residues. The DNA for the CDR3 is TGCGCCAGCAGCTTGGCTGAGCCAGCGATTCCCTACGAGCAGTACTTC. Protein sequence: CASSLAEPAIPYEQYF.

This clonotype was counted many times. CDR3 sequence (DNA): TGCGCCAGCAGTGACCACGACAGGCCGAACACTGAAGCTTTCTTT. Translating it yields CASSDHDRPNTEAFF. The rearrangement uses TRBV10-1 and TRBJ1-1; D is perhaps TRBD1 (6 bases). The ends were cut back, 3 bases at V and 1 base at J, with 12 bases in the middle. Germline V gene sequence: CDR1 WNHNN, CDR2 SYGVQD (reference sequence). This CDR3 comprises 15 residues.

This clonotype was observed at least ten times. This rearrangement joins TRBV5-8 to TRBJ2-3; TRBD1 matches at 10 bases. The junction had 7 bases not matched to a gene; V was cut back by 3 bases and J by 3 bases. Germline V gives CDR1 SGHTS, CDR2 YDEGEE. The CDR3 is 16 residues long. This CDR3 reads CASSSIGQGGTDTQYF. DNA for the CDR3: TGTGCCAGCAGCTCCATTGGACAGGGGGGAACAGATACGCAGTATTTT.

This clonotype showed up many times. The CDR3, as DNA: TGTGCCAGCATCCAAATGGAGGCCGGGGAGCTGTTTTTT. Protein: CASIQMEAGELFF. The chain links TRBV6-1 to TRBJ2-2; D possibly corresponds to TRBD2 (5 bases). The CDR3 loop spans 13 amino acids. Germline loops: CDR1 MNHNS, CDR2 SASEGT. V lost 7 bases, J lost 6 bases, and 12 bases lay in between.

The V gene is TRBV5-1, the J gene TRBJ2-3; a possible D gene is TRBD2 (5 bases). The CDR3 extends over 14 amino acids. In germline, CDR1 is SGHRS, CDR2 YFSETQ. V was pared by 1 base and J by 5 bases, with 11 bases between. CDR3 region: CASSLPRGLDTQYF. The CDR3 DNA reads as TGCGCCAGCAGCTTGCCGCGAGGGTTAGATACGCAGTATTTT.

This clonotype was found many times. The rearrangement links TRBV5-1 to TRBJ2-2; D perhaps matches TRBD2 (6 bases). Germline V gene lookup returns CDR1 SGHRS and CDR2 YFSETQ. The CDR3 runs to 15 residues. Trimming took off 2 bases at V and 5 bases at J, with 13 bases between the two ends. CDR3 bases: TGCGCCAGCAGCTTAGCGGGCCCGGGGACCGGGGAGCTGTTTTTT. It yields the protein CASSLAGPGTGELFF. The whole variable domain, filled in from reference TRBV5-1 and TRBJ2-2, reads KAGVTQTPRYLIKTRGQQVTLSCSPISGHRSVSWYQQTPGQGLQFLFEYFSETQRNKGNFPGRFSGRQFSNSRSEMNVSTLELGDSALYLCASSLAGPGTGELFFGEGSRLTVL.

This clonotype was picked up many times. The CDR3 is CSVAPMGPYEQYF. CDR3 sequence (DNA): TGCAGCGTCGCCCCTATGGGCCCCTACGAGCAGTACTTC. J is TRBJ2-7 and V is TRBV29-1; no reliable D call. This CDR3 is 13 amino acids long. The germline V and J ends were trimmed by 6 bases and 2 bases, with 14 bases remaining between them. Germline assignment: CDR1 SQVTM and CDR2 ANQGSEA.

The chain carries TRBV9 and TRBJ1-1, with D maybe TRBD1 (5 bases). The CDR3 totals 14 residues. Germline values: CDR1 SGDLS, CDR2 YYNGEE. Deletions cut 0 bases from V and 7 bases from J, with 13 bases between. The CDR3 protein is CASSVAGTALEAFF. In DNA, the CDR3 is TGTGCCAGCAGCGTAGCTGGGACCGCTCTTGAAGCTTTCTTT.

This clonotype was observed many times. Here the CDR3 DNA reads TGTGCCAGCAGTGGACTAGCGGGTTCCTACAATGAGCAGTTCTTC. This encodes CASSGLAGSYNEQFF. V usage is TRBV9 and J usage is TRBJ2-1; 11 nucleotides match TRBD2. The CDR3 extends over 15 amino acids. V was clipped by 5 bases and J by 1 base; unmatched bases: 2. Germline V gene lookup returns CDR1 SGDLS and CDR2 YYNGEE. Filled out from reference TRBV9 and TRBJ2-1, the complete variable domain reads DSGVTQTPKHLITATGQRVTLRCSPRSGDLSVYWYQQSLDQGLQFLIQYYNGEERAKGNILERFSAQQFPDLHSELNLSSLELGDSALYFCASSGLAGSYNEQFFGPGTRLTVL.

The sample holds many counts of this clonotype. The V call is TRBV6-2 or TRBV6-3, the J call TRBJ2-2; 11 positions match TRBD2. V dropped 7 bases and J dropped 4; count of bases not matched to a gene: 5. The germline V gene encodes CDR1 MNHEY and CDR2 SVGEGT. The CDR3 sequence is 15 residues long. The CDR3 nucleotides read TGTGCCAGCACCGCCCTAGCGGGGGGCACCGGGGAGCTGTTTTTT. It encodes CASTALAGGTGELFF.